This TCR beta chain was recorded in a study of T-cell reconstitution after alpha-beta-depleted transplantation in children. The germline V and J ends were trimmed by 5 bases and 9 bases, with 20 bases remaining between them. From germline, CDR1 is MNHNS and CDR2 SASEGT. The CDR3 consists of 14 residues. This clonotype was counted at least ten times. TCRbeta library preparation incorporated unique molecular identifiers. TCRdb recomputed calls from the PCR reads with MiXCR, one row per CDR3 protein. Of approximately 170,000 distinct CDR3 sequences in the sample, 11% were seen once. This material consisted of PBMCs, taken before TCRalphabeta/CD19-depleted stem cell transplant. This receptor was obtained from a boy aged 2 to 9 with acute myeloid leukemia, due to receive a stem cell transplant. This sequence joins TRBV6-1 and TRBJ2-7, with TRBD1 as a possible D gene (6 bases). The CDR3 loop is CASSTGTSPLGQYF. The CDR3 nucleotides are TGTGCCAGCAGTACCGGGACATCGCCTCTAGGGCAGTACTTC.